The next 23 T cell receptor beta chains were all read from a single sample in a study of T cells in localized non-small cell lung cancer. Produced via immunoSEQ multiplex PCR; TCRdb's table is partial and in-frame only. The sample gives more than 1,200 clones, 36% of which show up once; around 7.7% is in the top ten. Sequencing was performed on normal lung tissue next to the tumor, taken before any cancer treatment. The source of these receptors is a woman aged 35 to 70 with stage I squamous cell lung carcinoma.

This clone was detected a few times. The V and J genes are TRBV2 and TRBJ1-2; D uncertain. V lost 6 bases and J 3 bases, leaving 14 bases between the germline ends. The CDR3 runs to 14 residues. The germline V gene has CDR1 SNHLY and CDR2 FYNNEI. CDR3 in amino acids: CASSLKGSDYGYTF. CDR3 sequence (DNA): TGTGCCAGCAGCCTAAAGGGATCTGACTATGGCTACACCTTC.

The chain couples TRBV9 to TRBJ2-1, with 13 bases matching TRBD2. Germline V gene sequence: CDR1 SGDLS, CDR2 YYNGEE. Trimming took 5 bases from V and 4 from J; bases not matched to a gene: 3. The CDR3 has 15 amino acids. Here the CDR3 DNA reads TGTGCCAGCAGTCAGACTAGCGGGGGGTACAATGAGCAGTTCTTC. Its protein is CASSQTSGGYNEQFF.

The chain joins TRBV29-1 to TRBJ2-1; the match to TRBD2 covers 14 bases. The CDR3 covers 19 residues. Germline CDR1 SQVTM, CDR2 ANQGSEA. The J segment lost 0 bases and the V segment lost 2 bases, leaving 9 bases of the junction unmatched. DNA for the CDR3: TGCAGCGTTGAACGTACGGGACTAGCGGGGGTCAGCTCCTACAATGAGCAGTTCTTC. It yields the protein CSVERTGLAGVSSYNEQFF.

J is TRBJ1-2 and V is TRBV19; D remains unclear. Germline CDR1 reads LNHDA; CDR2 reads SQIVND (reference sequence). This CDR3 has 15 amino acids. V was cut by 6 bases and J by 3 bases, with 17 bases left in between. The chain's CDR3 is CASSQDTITYYGYTF. CDR3 sequence (DNA): TGTGCCAGTAGCCAAGACACCATAACCTACTATGGCTACACCTTC.

In its sample, this clone was seen a few times. The J gene is TRBJ2-7, the V gene TRBV6-8; the match to TRBD2 covers 11 bases. Unmatched junction bases numbered 4, after V lost 5 bases and J lost 4 bases. This CDR3 is 14 amino acids long. Germline V gives CDR1 MNHGY, CDR2 SAAAGT. CDR3 amino acids: CASSVTSGDYEQYF. The DNA for the CDR3 is TGTGCCAGCAGTGTGACTAGCGGGGATTACGAGCAGTACTTC.

This clone was picked up a small number of times. The rearrangement joins TRBV1 to TRBJ1-1; the table's D call, TRBD1, has no DNA check behind it. TRBV1 is a pseudogene. This CDR3 has 14 residues. The CDR3 bases are TGCGCCAGCAGCCCAAACTACCGGGACAACGGGCTTTTCTTT. Translation gives CASSPNYRDNGLFF.

The sample holds a few counts of this clone. DNA for the CDR3: TGTGCCAGCAGCACCACCGGGACTAGGAACTTTACCGGGGAGCTGTTTTTT. Translation: CASSTTGTRNFTGELFF. The chain recombines TRBV11-3 with TRBJ2-2; 8 bases fit TRBD2. The CDR3 is 17 amino acids. The germline V gene encodes CDR1 SGHNT and CDR2 YENEEA. Trimming cost V 5 bases and J 5 bases; bases outside gene matches: 13.

V gene TRBV19 combines with J gene TRBJ2-2; D might be TRBD2 (6 bases). The CDR3 loop spans 13 amino acids. Germline CDR1 and CDR2: LNHDA and SQIVND (reference sequence). The V gene lost 6 bases and the J gene lost 6 bases, with 11 bases spanning the gap. CDR3 region: CASRRSGPGELFF. Written as DNA, the CDR3 is TGTGCCAGTAGGCGTAGCGGCCCCGGGGAGCTGTTTTTT.

V and J are TRBV19 and TRBJ1-1; no definite D call. Trimming cost V 3 bases and J 3 bases, with 11 bases left between them. CDR1 is LNHDA and CDR2 is SQIVND in the germline V gene (reference sequence). There are 14 residues in the CDR3. The CDR3 bases are TGTGCCAGTAGTATGTCAGGAGGGCACACTGAAGCTTTCTTT. Its translation is CASSMSGGHTEAFF.

This clone turned up a few times. This chain joins TRBV19 and TRBJ2-1, with D possibly TRBD1 on 6 matching bases. The CDR3 is made up of 13 amino acids. Germline values: CDR1 LNHDA, CDR2 SQIVND (reference sequence). Trimming cost V 5 bases and J 4 bases, with 9 bases left between them. The CDR3 region has the DNA TGTGCCAGTAGTCCGGGACAATACAATGAGCAGTTCTTC. Its protein is CASSPGQYNEQFF.

The rearrangement joins TRBV18 to TRBJ2-7; D might be TRBD1 (6 bases). This CDR3 spans 13 amino acids. Between the trimmed V and J ends, which lost 8 bases and 5 bases, there was a span of 16 bases. CDR1 and CDR2 (germline): KGHSH, LQKENI. The CDR3 DNA is TGTGCCAGCACCGGGTTTGGGGGCAACGAGCAGTACTTC. Translating it yields CASTGFGGNEQYF. The full variable domain, rest sourced from reference TRBV18 and TRBJ2-7, is NAGVMQNPRHLVRRRGQEARLRCSPMKGHSHVYWYRQLPEEGLKFMVYLQKENIIDESGMPKERFSAEFPKEGPSILRIQQVVRGDSAAYFCASTGFGGNEQYFGPGTRLTVT.

A word on this clone: Germline is not matched at one junction end, which may reflect a read error. The CDR3 coding sequence is TGTGCCAGCAGTTTATCCGGGACTGATACTTCACCCCTTCACTTT. Translating it yields CASSLSGTDTSPLHF. This sequence joins TRBV28 and TRBJ1-6, with D maybe TRBD1 (5 bases). Germline V gene data show CDR1 as MDHEN and CDR2 as SYDVKM. CDR3 size: 15 residues. Together with reference TRBV28 and TRBJ1-6, the CDR3 gives the full variable domain: DVKVTQSSRYLVKRTGEKVFLECVQDMDHENMFWYRQDPGLGLRLIYFSYDVKMKEKGDIPEGYSVSREKKERFSLILESASTNQTSMYLCASSLSGTDTSPLHFGNGTRLTVT.

The sample holds a few counts of this clone. The chain uses TRBV6-4 and TRBJ1-1, with TRBD1 as a possible D gene (5 bases). CDR1 MRHNA and CDR2 SNTAGT come from the germline V gene. V gave up 10 bases and J gave up 9 bases, with 18 bases separating them. This CDR3 region has 12 residues. CDR3 nucleotide sequence: TGTGCCATCAGGGCGAGAGCAGGGCAAGCTTTCTTT. Amino acid sequence: CAIRARAGQAFF.

This chain joins TRBV9 and TRBJ2-5, with 10 bases that match TRBD1. The CDR3 runs 15 residues. The germline gives CDR1 SGDLS, CDR2 YYNGEE. V was clipped by 4 bases and J by 5 bases; unmatched bases: 8. The CDR3 here is CASSPRTGGGETQYF. CDR3 sequence (DNA): TGTGCCAGCAGCCCACGGACAGGGGGAGGGGAGACCCAGTACTTC.

V usage is TRBV19 and J usage is TRBJ1-3; D is perhaps TRBD1 (6 bases). Germline V CDR1 and CDR2: LNHDA, SQIVND (reference sequence). The CDR3 sequence is 15 residues long. V shed 8 bases and J shed 0 bases, with 14 bases lying between them. The CDR3 DNA is TGTGCCAGTGATCTGATAGGGGGCTCTGGAAACACCATATATTTT. Translation: CASDLIGGSGNTIYF.

This clone was recorded a few times. The rearrangement joins TRBV6-8 to TRBJ1-2; D is perhaps TRBD1 (6 bases). The ends were cut back, 6 bases at V and 10 bases at J, with 18 bases in the middle. CDR3 size: 13 residues. CDR1 and CDR2 from the germline V gene are MNHGY and SAAAGT. CDR3 DNA sequence: TGTGCCAGCAGGGGGGCGGGACCTCATGACTACACCTTC. Encoded protein: CASRGAGPHDYTF.

V is TRBV9 and J is TRBJ2-1; 7 nucleotides align to TRBD1. V lost 9 bases to trimming and J lost 7 bases; unmatched junction nucleotides: 7. Germline assignment: CDR1 SGDLS and CDR2 YYNGEE. The CDR3 extends over 12 amino acids. The CDR3 nucleotides read TGTGCCACTAACAGGGGATCGAATGAGCAGTTCTTC. Translation: CATNRGSNEQFF.

This clone turned up a few times. The chain carries TRBV6-8 and TRBJ2-2; no firm D call. This CDR3 has 14 amino acids. Germline V gives CDR1 MNHGY, CDR2 SAAAGT. Trimming removed 6 bases from V and 5 bases from J, with 13 bases in between. The CDR3 protein is CASRILGLTGELFF. CDR3 coding DNA: TGTGCCAGCAGGATTCTTGGATTGACCGGGGAGCTGTTTTTT.

This clone was observed a handful of times. The chain recombines TRBV6-8 with TRBJ2-2; D is unresolved. CDR1 and CDR2 (germline): MNHGY, SAAAGT. This CDR3 is built from 13 residues. V dropped 2 bases and J dropped 3 bases, with 4 bases sitting between them. CDR3 residues: CASSYRDTGELFF. CDR3 bases: TGTGCCAGCAGTTACAGGGACACCGGGGAGCTGTTTTTT.

This chain uses TRBV29-1 with TRBJ2-3, with D possibly TRBD2 on 5 matching bases. CDR1 and CDR2 (germline): SQVTM, ANQGSEA. V lost 6 bases and J 2 bases, leaving 12 bases between the germline ends. This CDR3 is 13 amino acids long. The CDR3 sequence: CSVRSGVTDTQYF. CDR3 sequence (DNA): TGCAGCGTGAGAAGCGGTGTCACAGATACGCAGTATTTT.

The V call is TRBV25-1, the J call TRBJ2-2; 9 bases align to TRBD1. Trimming cost V 5 bases and J 4 bases; bases outside gene matches: 5. The CDR3 sequence is 15 residues long. Germline V gene sequence: CDR1 MGHDK, CDR2 SYGVNS. CDR3 coding DNA: TGTGCCAGCAGTAAGGGACAGGGCTTCACCGGGGAGCTGTTTTTT. Its translation is CASSKGQGFTGELFF.

This clone is medium-sized within its sample. The chain employs TRBV6-8 and TRBJ1-2, with TRBD1 matching 9 bases. Germline V gene sequence: CDR1 MNHGY, CDR2 SAAAGT. J lost 7 bases, V lost 5 bases, and 14 bases had no gene match. This CDR3 is built from 16 residues. CDR3 bases: TGTGCCAGCAGTCTACCAGGGACAGGGCTGAAGTCTGGCTACACCTTC. Amino acid sequence: CASSLPGTGLKSGYTF.

This clone has more than one count but fewer than ten. One end of the junction is discordant with germline, which a read error may explain. This sequence joins TRBV9 and TRBJ2-1; D may be TRBD1 (6 bases). Germline V gives CDR1 SGDLS, CDR2 YYNGEE. The CDR3 runs 16 residues. CDR3 sequence (DNA): TGTGTCAGCAGCGTAGGGTCAGGGGTTTTTGGCGATGAGCAGTTCTTC. As protein: CVSSVGSGVFGDEQFF.